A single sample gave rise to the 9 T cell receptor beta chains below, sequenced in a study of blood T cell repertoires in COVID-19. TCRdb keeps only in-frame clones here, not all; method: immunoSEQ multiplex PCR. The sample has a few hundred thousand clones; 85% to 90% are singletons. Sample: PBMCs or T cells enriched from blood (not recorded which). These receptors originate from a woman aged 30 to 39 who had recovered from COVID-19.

This CDR3 is CASSIGSTPRGNEKLFF. The DNA for the CDR3 is TGTGCCAGTAGTATCGGTAGCACCCCCCGCGGGAATGAAAAACTGTTTTTT. The chain joins TRBV19 to TRBJ1-4; no reliable D call. Germline lookup yields CDR1 LNHDA and CDR2 SQIVND (reference sequence). V lost 3 bases, J lost 5 bases, and 19 bases lay in between. The CDR3 sequence is 17 residues long.

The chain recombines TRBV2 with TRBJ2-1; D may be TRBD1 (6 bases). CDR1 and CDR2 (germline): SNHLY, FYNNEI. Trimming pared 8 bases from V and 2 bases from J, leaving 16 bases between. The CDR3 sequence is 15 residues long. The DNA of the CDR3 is TGTGCCAGCGCTCCGACAACAGGGCCCTACAATGAGCAGTTCTTC. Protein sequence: CASAPTTGPYNEQFF.

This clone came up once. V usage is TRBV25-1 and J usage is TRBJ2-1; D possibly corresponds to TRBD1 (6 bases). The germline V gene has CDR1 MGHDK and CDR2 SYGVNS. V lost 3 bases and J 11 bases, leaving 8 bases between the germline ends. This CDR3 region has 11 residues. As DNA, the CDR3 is TGTGCCAGCAGTGATGGGACACAGCAGTTCTTC. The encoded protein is CASSDGTQQFF. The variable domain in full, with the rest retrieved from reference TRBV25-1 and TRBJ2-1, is EADIYQTPRYLVIGTGKKITLECSQTMGHDKMYWYQQDPGMELHLIHYSYGVNSTEKGDLSSESTVSRIRTEHFPLTLESARPSHTSQYLCASSDGTQQFFGPGTRLTVL.

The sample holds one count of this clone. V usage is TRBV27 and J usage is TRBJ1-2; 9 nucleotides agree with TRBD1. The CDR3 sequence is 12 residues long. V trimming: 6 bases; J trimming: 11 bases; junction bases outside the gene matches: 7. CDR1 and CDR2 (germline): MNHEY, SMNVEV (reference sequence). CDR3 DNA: TGTGCCAGCAGCAACGGACAGGGGAGATACACCTTC. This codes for CASSNGQGRYTF.

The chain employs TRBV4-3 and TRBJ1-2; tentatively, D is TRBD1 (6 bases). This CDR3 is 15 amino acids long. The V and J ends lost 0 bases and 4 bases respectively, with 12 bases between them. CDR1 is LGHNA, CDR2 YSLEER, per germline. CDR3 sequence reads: CASSQEGANSYGYTF. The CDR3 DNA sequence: TGCGCCAGCAGCCAAGAGGGGGCTAACTCCTATGGCTACACCTTC.

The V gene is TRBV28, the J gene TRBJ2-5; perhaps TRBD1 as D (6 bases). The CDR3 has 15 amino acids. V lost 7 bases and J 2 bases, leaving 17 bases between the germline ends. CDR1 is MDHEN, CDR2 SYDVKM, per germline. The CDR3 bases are TGTGCCAGCACCTCGTCGGGTAGGGGGCAAGAGACCCAGTACTTC. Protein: CASTSSGRGQETQYF.

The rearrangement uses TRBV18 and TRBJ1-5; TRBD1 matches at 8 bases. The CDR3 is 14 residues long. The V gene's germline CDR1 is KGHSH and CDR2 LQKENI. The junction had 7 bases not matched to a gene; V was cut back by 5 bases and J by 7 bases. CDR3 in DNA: TGTGCCAGCTCAGATACAGGGGGAAGACAGCCCCAGCATTTT. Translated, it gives CASSDTGGRQPQHF.

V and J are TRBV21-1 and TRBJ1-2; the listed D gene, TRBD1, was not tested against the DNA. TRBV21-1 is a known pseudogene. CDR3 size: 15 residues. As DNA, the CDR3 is TGTGCCAGCAGCACCGAGACAGGGAAGGACTATGGCTACACCTTC. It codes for CASSTETGKDYGYTF.

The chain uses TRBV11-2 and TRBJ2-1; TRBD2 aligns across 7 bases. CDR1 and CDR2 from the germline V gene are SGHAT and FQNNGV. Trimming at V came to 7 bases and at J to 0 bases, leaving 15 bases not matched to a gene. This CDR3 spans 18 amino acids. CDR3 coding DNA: TGTGCCAGCACCTTCCTAGCGGAGGTCCGAAGCTCCTACAATGAGCAGTTCTTC. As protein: CASTFLAEVRSSYNEQFF.